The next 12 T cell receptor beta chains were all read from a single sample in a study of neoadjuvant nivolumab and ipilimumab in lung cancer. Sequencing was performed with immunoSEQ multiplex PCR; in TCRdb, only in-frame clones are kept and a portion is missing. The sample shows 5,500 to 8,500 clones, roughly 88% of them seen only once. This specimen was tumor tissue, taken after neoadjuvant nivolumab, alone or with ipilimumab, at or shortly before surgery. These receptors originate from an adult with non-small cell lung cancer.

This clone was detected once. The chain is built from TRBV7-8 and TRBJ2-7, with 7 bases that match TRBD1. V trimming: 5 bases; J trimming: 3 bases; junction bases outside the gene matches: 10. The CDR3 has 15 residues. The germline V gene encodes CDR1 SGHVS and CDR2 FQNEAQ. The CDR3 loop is CASSLREQGFYEQYF. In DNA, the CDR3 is TGTGCCAGCAGCCTAAGGGAACAGGGGTTCTACGAGCAGTACTTC.

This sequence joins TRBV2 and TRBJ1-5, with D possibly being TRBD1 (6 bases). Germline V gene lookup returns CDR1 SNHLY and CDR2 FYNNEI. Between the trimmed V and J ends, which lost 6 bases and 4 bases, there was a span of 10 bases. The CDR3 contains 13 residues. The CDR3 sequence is CASRTGFNQPQHF. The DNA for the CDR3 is TGTGCCAGCAGGACAGGCTTTAATCAGCCCCAGCATTTT. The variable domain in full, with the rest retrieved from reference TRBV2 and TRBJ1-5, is EPEVTQTPSHQVTQMGQEVILRCVPISNHLYFYWYRQILGQKVEFLVSFYNNEISEKSEIFDDQFSVERPDGSNFTLKIRSTKLEDSAMYFCASRTGFNQPQHFGDGTRLSIL.

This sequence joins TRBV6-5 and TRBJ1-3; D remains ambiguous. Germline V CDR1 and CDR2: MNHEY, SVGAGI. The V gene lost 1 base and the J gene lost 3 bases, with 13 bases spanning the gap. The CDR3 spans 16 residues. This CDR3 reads CASSYWGGFSGNTIYF. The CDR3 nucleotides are TGTGCCAGCAGTTACTGGGGTGGGTTTAGTGGAAACACCATATATTTT.

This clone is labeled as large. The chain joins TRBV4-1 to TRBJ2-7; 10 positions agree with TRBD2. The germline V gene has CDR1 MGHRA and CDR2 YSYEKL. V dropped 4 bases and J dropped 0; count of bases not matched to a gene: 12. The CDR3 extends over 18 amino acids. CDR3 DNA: TGCGCCAGCAGCCCCCAGTCTAGCGGGGGCCTGAGCTCCTACGAGCAGTACTTC. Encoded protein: CASSPQSSGGLSSYEQYF.

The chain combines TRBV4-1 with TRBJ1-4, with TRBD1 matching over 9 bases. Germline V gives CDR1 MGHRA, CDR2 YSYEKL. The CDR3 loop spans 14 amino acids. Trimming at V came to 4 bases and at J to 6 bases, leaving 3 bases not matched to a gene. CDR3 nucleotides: TGCGCCAGCAGCCTGCGACAGGGGGATGAAAAACTGTTTTTT. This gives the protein CASSLRQGDEKLFF.

The CDR3 protein is CASGSYTQYF. The CDR3 bases are TGTGCCAGCGGGAGTTATACGCAGTATTTT. The chain uses TRBV2 and TRBJ2-3; D possibly corresponds to TRBD2 (5 bases). The V gene lost 8 bases and the J gene lost 7 bases, with 7 bases spanning the gap. CDR1 is SNHLY, CDR2 FYNNEI, per germline. The CDR3 totals 10 residues.

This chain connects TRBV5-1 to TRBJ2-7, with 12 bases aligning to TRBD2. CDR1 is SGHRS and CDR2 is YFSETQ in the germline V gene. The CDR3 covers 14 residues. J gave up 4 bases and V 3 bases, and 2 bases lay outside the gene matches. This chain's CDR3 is CASSSLAGGYEQYF. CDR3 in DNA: TGCGCCAGCAGCTCCCTAGCGGGGGGGTACGAGCAGTACTTC. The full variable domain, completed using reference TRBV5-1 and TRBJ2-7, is KAGVTQTPRYLIKTRGQQVTLSCSPISGHRSVSWYQQTPGQGLQFLFEYFSETQRNKGNFPGRFSGRQFSNSRSEMNVSTLELGDSALYLCASSSLAGGYEQYFGPGTRLTVT.

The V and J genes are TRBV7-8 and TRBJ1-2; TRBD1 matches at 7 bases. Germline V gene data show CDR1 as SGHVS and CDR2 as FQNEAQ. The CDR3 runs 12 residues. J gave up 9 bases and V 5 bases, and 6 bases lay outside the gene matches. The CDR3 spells CASSLTGESYTF. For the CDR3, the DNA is TGTGCCAGCAGCCTTACAGGGGAAAGCTACACCTTC.

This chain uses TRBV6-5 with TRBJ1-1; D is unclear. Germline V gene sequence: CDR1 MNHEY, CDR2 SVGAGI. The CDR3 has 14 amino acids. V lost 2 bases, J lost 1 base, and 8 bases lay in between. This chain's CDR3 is CASSYGLGNTEAFF. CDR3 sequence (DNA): TGTGCCAGCAGTTACGGGTTAGGGAACACTGAAGCTTTCTTT.

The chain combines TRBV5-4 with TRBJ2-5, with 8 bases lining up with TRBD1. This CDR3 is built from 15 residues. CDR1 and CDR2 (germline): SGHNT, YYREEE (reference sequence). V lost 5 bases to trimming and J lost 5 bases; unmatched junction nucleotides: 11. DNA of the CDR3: TGTGCCAGCAGGGTGCAGGGGGCAGGGGGTGAGACCCAGTACTTC. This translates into CASRVQGAGGETQYF. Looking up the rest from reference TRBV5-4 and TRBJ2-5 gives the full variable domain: ETGVTQSPTHLIKTRGQQVTLRCSSQSGHNTVSWYQQALGQGPQFIFQYYREEENGRGNFPPRFSGLQFPNYSSELNVNALELDDSALYLCASRVQGAGGETQYFGPGTRLLVL.

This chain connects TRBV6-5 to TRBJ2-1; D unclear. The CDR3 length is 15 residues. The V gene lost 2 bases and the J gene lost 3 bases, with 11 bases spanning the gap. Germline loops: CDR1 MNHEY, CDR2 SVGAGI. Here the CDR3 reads CASSYGEGYYNEQFF. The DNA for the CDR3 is TGTGCCAGCAGTTACGGTGAAGGCTACTACAATGAGCAGTTCTTC.

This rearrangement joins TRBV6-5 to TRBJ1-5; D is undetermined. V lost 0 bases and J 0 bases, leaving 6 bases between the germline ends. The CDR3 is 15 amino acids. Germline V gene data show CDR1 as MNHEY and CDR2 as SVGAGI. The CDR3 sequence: CASSYSRYSNQPQHF. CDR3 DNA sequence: TGTGCCAGCAGTTACTCCCGATATAGCAATCAGCCCCAGCATTTT.